Listed here are 13 T cell receptor beta chains from one sample, sequenced in a study of shared clonotypes between healthy human individuals. Profiling relied on immunoSEQ multiplex PCR, and the TCRdb table lists in-frame clones only, not all of them. The profile shows a few million clones, around nine tenths of them singletons. Sequencing used naive CD4+ T cells sorted from blood. Stated subset: CD45RA+ positively selected. The receptor set was obtained from a young man in good health.

This rearrangement joins TRBV6-1 to TRBJ2-7; 10 bases fit TRBD1. V shed 6 bases and J 8 bases; nucleotides not matched to a gene: 13. The CDR3 is 15 residues long. Germline CDR1 reads MNHNS; CDR2 reads SASEGT. The CDR3 DNA is TGTGCCAGCAGGGGGTATTCCGGGACAGGGGAAAAGCAGTACTTC. Residues: CASRGYSGTGEKQYF.

The chain joins TRBV7-9 to TRBJ2-3; 8 nucleotides match TRBD2. CDR1 is SEHNR and CDR2 is FQNEAQ in the germline V gene (reference sequence). Trimming cost V 2 bases and J 2 bases; bases outside gene matches: 6. The CDR3 is 16 residues long. The CDR3 here is CASSLQREMFTDTQYF. CDR3 in DNA: TGTGCCAGCAGCTTACAGCGGGAGATGTTCACAGATACGCAGTATTTT.

The V and J genes are TRBV7-9 and TRBJ2-5; 7 nucleotides match TRBD2. In germline, CDR1 is SEHNR, CDR2 FQNEAQ (reference sequence). The length of the CDR3 is 17 residues. The trim removed 1 base at V and 1 base at J, leaving 9 bases unmatched. The CDR3 protein is CASSLDGRLAGQETQYF. As DNA, the CDR3 is TGTGCCAGCAGCTTAGACGGGAGACTAGCCGGCCAAGAGACCCAGTACTTC.

The V call is TRBV7-2, the J call TRBJ1-4, with D unclear. Trimming pared 1 base from V and 3 bases from J, leaving 3 bases between. Looked up from germline, CDR1 is SGHTA and CDR2 is FQGNSA. The CDR3 is 13 amino acids. Here the CDR3 DNA reads TGTGCCAGCAGCTTAGTGCCTAATGAAAAACTGTTTTTT. Protein: CASSLVPNEKLFF.

The chain uses TRBV28 and TRBJ2-4, with 8 bases identical to TRBD1. The CDR3 contains 16 residues. Germline CDR1 MDHEN, CDR2 SYDVKM. Unmatched junction bases numbered 6, after V lost 5 bases and J lost 0 bases. As DNA, the CDR3 is TGTGCCAGCAGTCCCTCGGACAGGGTAGCCAAAAACATTCAGTACTTC. This gives the protein CASSPSDRVAKNIQYF.

The rearrangement joins TRBV5-4 to TRBJ2-7, with 10 bases that match TRBD2. Germline trimming cut 4 bases from V and 1 base from J; bases unmatched to any gene: 5. The germline V gene has CDR1 SGHNT and CDR2 YYREEE (reference sequence). This CDR3 comprises 15 residues. The CDR3 loop is CASSPWTSGSYEQYF. The CDR3 region has the DNA TGTGCCAGCAGCCCCTGGACTAGCGGATCCTACGAGCAGTACTTC.

The chain recombines TRBV5-6 with TRBJ2-7, with D perhaps TRBD1 (5 bases). The CDR3 totals 15 residues. Looked up from germline, CDR1 is SGHDT and CDR2 is YYEEEE. Between the trimmed V and J ends, which lost 4 bases and 6 bases, there was a span of 20 bases. The CDR3 region is CASSPLAPGSAEQYF. The DNA for the CDR3 is TGTGCCAGCAGCCCATTAGCCCCAGGGTCAGCCGAGCAGTACTTC.

The V and J genes are TRBV10-3 and TRBJ2-2; possible D gene TRBD1, 6 bases. The ends were cut back, 2 bases at V and 7 bases at J, with 14 bases in the middle. From germline, CDR1 is ENHRY and CDR2 SYGVKD. This CDR3 has 15 residues. The CDR3 reads CAISENREYSGELFF. CDR3 coding DNA: TGTGCCATCAGTGAGAACAGGGAATATAGCGGGGAGCTGTTTTTT.

The chain recombines TRBV5-4 with TRBJ1-2; 7 nucleotides line up with TRBD1. The trim removed 3 bases at V and 4 bases at J, leaving 6 bases unmatched. The CDR3 extends over 14 amino acids. Germline V gene lookup returns CDR1 SGHNT and CDR2 YYREEE (reference sequence). The CDR3 spells CASSSEGAIYGYTF. The CDR3 bases are TGTGCCAGCAGCTCGGAGGGGGCGATCTATGGCTACACCTTC. Together with reference TRBV5-4 and TRBJ1-2, the CDR3 gives the full variable domain: ETGVTQSPTHLIKTRGQQVTLRCSSQSGHNTVSWYQQALGQGPQFIFQYYREEENGRGNFPPRFSGLQFPNYSSELNVNALELDDSALYLCASSSEGAIYGYTFGSGTRLTVV.

The V and J genes are TRBV18 and TRBJ2-7, with D unresolved. This CDR3 contains 16 residues. V was clipped by 3 bases and J by 7 bases, with 22 bases between them. Germline CDR1 and CDR2: KGHSH and LQKENI. This CDR3 reads CASSPGSPGLFGEQYF. DNA for the CDR3: TGTGCCAGCTCACCGGGATCACCTGGCCTTTTTGGTGAGCAGTACTTC.

The chain couples TRBV7-2 to TRBJ2-3; weak D call: TRBD1 (6 bases). The CDR3 spans 15 residues. V shed 4 bases and J shed 4 bases, with 15 bases lying between them. Germline-derived CDR1 and CDR2 are SGHTA and FQGNSA. The CDR3: CASSSQTGKADTQYF. In nucleotides, the CDR3 is TGTGCCAGCAGCTCCCAGACAGGAAAGGCAGATACGCAGTATTTT.

The chain carries TRBV6-5 and TRBJ1-4; D might be TRBD1 (5 bases). Germline loops: CDR1 MNHEY, CDR2 SVGAGI. V was clipped by 8 bases and J by 3 bases, with 7 bases between them. The CDR3 loop spans 12 amino acids. CDR3: CASRGANEKLFF. The CDR3 region has the DNA TGTGCCAGCCGGGGGGCTAATGAAAAACTGTTTTTT.

This chain connects TRBV4-2 to TRBJ2-1, with a possible D match to TRBD1 (6 bases). CDR3 length: 14 amino acids. Germline lookup yields CDR1 LGHNA and CDR2 YNFKEQ. V was cut by 1 base and J by 3 bases, with 7 bases left in between. CDR3 amino acids: CASSQGGLYNEQFF. CDR3 in DNA: TGTGCCAGCAGCCAAGGGGGGCTCTACAATGAGCAGTTCTTC.